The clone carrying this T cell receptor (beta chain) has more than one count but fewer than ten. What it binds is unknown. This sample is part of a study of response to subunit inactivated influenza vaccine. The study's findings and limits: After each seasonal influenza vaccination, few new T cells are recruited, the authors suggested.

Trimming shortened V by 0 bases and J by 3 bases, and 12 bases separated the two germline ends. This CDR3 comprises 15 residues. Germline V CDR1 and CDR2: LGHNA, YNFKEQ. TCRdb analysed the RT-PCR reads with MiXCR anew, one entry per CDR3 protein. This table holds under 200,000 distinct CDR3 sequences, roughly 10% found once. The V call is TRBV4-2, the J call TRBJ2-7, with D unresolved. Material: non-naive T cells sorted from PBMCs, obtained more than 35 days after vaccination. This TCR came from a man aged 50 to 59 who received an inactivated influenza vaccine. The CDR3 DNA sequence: TGTGCCAGCAGCCAAGATATGGCGCGCGACTACGAGCAGTACTTC. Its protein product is CASSQDMARDYEQYF.